This T cell receptor (beta chain) was retrieved from a study of graft-versus-host responses after intestinal transplantation. Across the whole study: The whole recipient group had anti-thymocyte globulin induction followed by tacrolimus and steroids for roughly three years.

CDR1 is SGHKS and CDR2 is YYEKEE in the germline V gene (reference sequence). CDR3 length: 17 amino acids. The ends lost 5 bases at V and 0 bases at J; junction bases unmatched: 8. Points on this clone: Its cognate antigen is unknown.

TCRdb's copy holds only in-frame clones and misses some; the assay was immunoSEQ multiplex PCR. The sample lists 20,000 or so clones, about 93% occurring once. Regarding the study as a whole: Recipient marrow held GvH clones, some first seen in ileum or blood. Among circulating GvH clones, peak levels were associated with early post-transplant declines in HvG clones.

The chain is built from TRBV5-5 and TRBJ2-1, with TRBD2 matching 10 bases. The sequencing used PBMCs, collected 350 to 400 days after transplant. The TCR was taken from a human patient who received an intestinal transplant, so some T cells may come from the graft donor. CDR3 in amino acids: CASSFGLAASSYNEQFF. The CDR3 region has the DNA TGTGCCAGCAGTTTCGGACTAGCGGCGAGCTCCTACAATGAGCAGTTCTTC. The variable domain in full, completed from reference TRBV5-5 and TRBJ2-1, reads DAGVTQSPTHLIKTRGQQVTLRCSPISGHKSVSWYQQVLGQGPQFIFQYYEKEERGRGNFPDRFSARQFPNYSSELNVNALLLGDSALYLCASSFGLAASSYNEQFFGPGTRLTVL.